The table lists the clone carrying this T cell receptor beta chain with a few counts. Its matching antigen is unknown. The data originate from a study of T-cell memory formation after mild COVID-19. Study findings and constraints: Among CD4+ contracting clones, most were CM and EM, and CD8+ ones EMRA.

TCRdb analysed the 5' RACE reads with MiXCR anew, one entry per CDR3 protein. The sample has about 560,000 distinct CDR3 sequences; 20% to 25% are singletons. The CDR3 is 15 residues long. Trimming cost V 5 bases and J 4 bases, with 14 bases left between them. This TCR was recovered from an adult woman who had mild COVID-19 (a few samples of this study predate the infection). Cell type and time point are not known. Sequenced: PBMCs or a T cell subset sorted from them (not recorded which). The V call is TRBV12-3 or TRBV12-4, the J call TRBJ2-2, with D unclear. The chain's CDR3 is CASSAPNSVTGELFF. The CDR3 coding sequence is TGTGCCAGCAGTGCCCCCAATAGTGTCACCGGGGAGCTGTTTTTT.